This T cell receptor (beta chain) was profiled in a study of blood T cell repertoires in COVID-19. Sequenced by immunoSEQ multiplex PCR; TCRdb stores in-frame clones only, minus some. The repertoire holds 95,000 to 150,000 clones, 85% seen once, with less than 3.5% in the top ten. CDR3 length equals 12 residues. This clone was found a few times. Enrollment of patients from Seattle took place during active infection, with longitudinal follow-up. V usage is TRBV21-1 and J usage is TRBJ2-5; TRBD1, the D gene given by the table, was not confirmed from the DNA. TRBV21-1 is marked as a pseudogene. Sequencing was performed on peripheral blood. This TCR was sampled from a woman aged 80 or over with COVID-19, enrolled during active disease. This CDR3 is CASSKQGETQYF. The CDR3 DNA reads as TGTGCCAGCAGCAAACAGGGGGAGACCCAGTACTTC.